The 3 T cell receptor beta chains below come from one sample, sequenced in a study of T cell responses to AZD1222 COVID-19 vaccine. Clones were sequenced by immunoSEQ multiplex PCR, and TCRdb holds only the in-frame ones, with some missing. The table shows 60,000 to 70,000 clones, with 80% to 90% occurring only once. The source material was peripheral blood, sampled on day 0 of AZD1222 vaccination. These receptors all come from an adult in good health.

The CDR3 DNA sequence: TGTGCCAGTAGTACGGCGCCCTATAATTCACCCCTCCACTTT. Translation gives CASSTAPYNSPLHF. The chain joins TRBV19 to TRBJ1-6; D remains ambiguous. The ends were cut back, 4 bases at V and 2 bases at J, with 6 bases in the middle. The CDR3 extends over 14 amino acids. CDR1 is LNHDA, CDR2 SQIVND, per germline (reference sequence).

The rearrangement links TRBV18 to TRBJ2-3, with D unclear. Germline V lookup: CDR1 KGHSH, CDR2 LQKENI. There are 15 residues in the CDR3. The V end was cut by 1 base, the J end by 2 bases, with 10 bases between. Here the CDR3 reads CASSPQAASTDTQYF. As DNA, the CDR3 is TGTGCCAGCTCACCACAGGCAGCTTCCACAGATACGCAGTATTTT.

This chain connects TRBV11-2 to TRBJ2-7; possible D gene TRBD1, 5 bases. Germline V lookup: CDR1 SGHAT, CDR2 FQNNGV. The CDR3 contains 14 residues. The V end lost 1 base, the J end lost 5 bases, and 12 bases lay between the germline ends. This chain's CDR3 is CASSLVPRANEQYF. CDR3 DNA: TGTGCCAGCAGCTTAGTACCCAGGGCCAACGAGCAGTACTTC.